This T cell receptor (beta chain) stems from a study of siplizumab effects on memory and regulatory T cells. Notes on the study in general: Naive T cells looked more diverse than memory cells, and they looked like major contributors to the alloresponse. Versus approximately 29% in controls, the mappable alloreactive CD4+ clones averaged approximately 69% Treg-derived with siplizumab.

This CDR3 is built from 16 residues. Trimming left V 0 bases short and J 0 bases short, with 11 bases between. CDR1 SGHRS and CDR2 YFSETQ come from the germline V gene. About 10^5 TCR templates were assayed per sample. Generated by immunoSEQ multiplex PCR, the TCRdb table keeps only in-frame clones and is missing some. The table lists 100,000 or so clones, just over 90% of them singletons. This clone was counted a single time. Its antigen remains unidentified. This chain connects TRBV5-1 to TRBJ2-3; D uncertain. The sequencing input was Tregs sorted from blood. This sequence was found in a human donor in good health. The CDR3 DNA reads TGCGCCAGCAGCTTGGGTCCGGTCGGTAGCACAGATACGCAGTATTTT. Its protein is CASSLGPVGSTDTQYF.